This record concerns one TCR beta chain sequence. CDR3 size: 16 residues. Germline trimming cut 5 bases from V and 2 bases from J; bases unmatched to any gene: 6. Germline V CDR1 and CDR2: MNHEY, SVGEGT. The data originate from a study of blood T cell repertoires in COVID-19. Libraries were prepared by immunoSEQ multiplex PCR; TCRdb keeps only in-frame clonotypes and omits some of them. The table has hundreds of thousands of clones, more than 85% seen once. Two negative PCRs, clearance, or symptom resolution had been documented for recovered Cohort 3 donors. Source material: PBMCs or T cells enriched from blood (not recorded which). The V and J genes are TRBV6-2 or TRBV6-3 and TRBJ1-5; 10 bases fit TRBD1. The TCR originated in a woman in her forties or fifties who had recovered from COVID-19. The CDR3 protein is CASSPRDRGGNQPQHF. DNA of the CDR3: TGTGCCAGCAGTCCGCGGGACAGGGGCGGCAATCAGCCCCAGCATTTT.